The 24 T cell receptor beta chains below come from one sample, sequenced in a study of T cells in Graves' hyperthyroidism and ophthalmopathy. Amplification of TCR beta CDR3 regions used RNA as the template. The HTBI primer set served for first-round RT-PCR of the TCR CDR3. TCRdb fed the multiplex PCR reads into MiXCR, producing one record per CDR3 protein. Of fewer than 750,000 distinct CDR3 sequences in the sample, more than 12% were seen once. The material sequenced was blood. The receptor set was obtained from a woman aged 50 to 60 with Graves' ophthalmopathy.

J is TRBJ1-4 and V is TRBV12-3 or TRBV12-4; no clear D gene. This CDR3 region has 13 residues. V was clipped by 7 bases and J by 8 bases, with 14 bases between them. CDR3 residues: CASTTTNEEKLFF. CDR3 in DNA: TGTGCCAGCACCACGACGAATGAGGAAAAACTGTTTTTT.

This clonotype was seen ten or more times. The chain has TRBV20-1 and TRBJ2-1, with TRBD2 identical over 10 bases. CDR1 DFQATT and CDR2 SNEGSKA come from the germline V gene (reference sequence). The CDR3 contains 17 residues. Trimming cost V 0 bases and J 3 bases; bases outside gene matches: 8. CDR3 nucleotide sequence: TGCAGTGCTAGAGATGGGGCTAGCGGGGGACACTACAATGAGCAGTTCTTC. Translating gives CSARDGASGGHYNEQFF.

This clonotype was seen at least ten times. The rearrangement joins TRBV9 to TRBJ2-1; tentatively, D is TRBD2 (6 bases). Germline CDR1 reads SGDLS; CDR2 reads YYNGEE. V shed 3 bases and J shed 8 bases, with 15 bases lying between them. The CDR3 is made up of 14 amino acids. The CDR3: CASSARRLGHEQFF. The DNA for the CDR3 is TGTGCCAGCAGCGCCCGGAGACTAGGTCATGAGCAGTTCTTC.

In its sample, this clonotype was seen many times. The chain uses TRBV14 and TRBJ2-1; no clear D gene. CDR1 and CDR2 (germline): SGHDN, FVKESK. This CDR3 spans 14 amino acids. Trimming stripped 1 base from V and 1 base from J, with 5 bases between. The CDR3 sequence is CASSQGGSYNEQFF. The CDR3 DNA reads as TGTGCCAGCAGCCAAGGGGGTTCCTACAATGAGCAGTTCTTC.

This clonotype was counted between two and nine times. CDR3 amino acids: CASSSNRATYEQYF. CDR3 in DNA: TGCGCCAGCAGCTCCAACCGGGCAACCTACGAGCAGTACTTC. The J gene is TRBJ2-7, the V gene TRBV5-1, with D unclear. In germline, CDR1 is SGHRS, CDR2 YFSETQ. This CDR3 spans 14 amino acids. The V and J ends lost 3 bases and 2 bases respectively, with 12 bases between them.

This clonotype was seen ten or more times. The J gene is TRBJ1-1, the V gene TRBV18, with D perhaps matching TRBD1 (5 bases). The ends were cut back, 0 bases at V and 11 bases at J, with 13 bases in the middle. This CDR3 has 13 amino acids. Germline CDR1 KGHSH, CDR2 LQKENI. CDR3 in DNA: TGTGCCAGCTCACCACCTTGGGAAGGGACGGCTTTCTTT. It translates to CASSPPWEGTAFF.

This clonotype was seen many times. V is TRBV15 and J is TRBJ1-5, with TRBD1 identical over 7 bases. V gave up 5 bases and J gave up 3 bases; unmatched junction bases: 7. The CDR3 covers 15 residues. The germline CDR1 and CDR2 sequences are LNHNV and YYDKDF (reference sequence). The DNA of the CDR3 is TGTGCCACCAGCGGATTACAGGGGAACAATCAGCCCCAGCATTTT. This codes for CATSGLQGNNQPQHF.

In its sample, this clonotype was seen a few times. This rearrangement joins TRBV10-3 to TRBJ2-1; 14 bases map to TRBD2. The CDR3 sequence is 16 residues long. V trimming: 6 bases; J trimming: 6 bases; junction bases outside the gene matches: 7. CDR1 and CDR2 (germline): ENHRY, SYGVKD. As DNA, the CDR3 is TGTGCCATCAGAAACCGACTAGCGGGAGGGGGCAATGAGCAGTTCTTC. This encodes CAIRNRLAGGGNEQFF.

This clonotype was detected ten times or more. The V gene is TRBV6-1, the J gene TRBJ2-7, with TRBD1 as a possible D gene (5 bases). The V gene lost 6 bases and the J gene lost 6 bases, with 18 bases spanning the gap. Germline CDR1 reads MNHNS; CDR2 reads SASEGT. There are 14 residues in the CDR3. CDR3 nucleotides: TGTGCCAGCAGCGACGGACATCTTTTCCCCGAGCAGTACTTC. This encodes CASSDGHLFPEQYF.

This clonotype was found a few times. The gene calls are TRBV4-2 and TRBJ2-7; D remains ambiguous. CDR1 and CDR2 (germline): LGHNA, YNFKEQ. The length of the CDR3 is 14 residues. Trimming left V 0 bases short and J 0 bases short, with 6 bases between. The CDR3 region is CASSQDTYSYEQYF. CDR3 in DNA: TGTGCCAGCAGCCAAGATACCTACTCCTACGAGCAGTACTTC.

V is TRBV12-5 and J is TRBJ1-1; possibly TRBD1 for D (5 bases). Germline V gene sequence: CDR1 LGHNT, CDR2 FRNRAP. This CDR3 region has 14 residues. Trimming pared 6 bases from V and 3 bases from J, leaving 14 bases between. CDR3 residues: CASGLSPGDTEAFF. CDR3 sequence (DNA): TGTGCTAGTGGCCTATCCCCGGGGGACACTGAAGCTTTCTTT. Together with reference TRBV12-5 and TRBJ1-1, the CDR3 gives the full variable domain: DARVTQTPRHKVTEMGQEVTMRCQPILGHNTVFWYRQTMMQGLELLAYFRNRAPLDDSGMPKDRFSAEMPDATLATLKIQPSEPRDSAVYFCASGLSPGDTEAFFGQGTRLTVV.

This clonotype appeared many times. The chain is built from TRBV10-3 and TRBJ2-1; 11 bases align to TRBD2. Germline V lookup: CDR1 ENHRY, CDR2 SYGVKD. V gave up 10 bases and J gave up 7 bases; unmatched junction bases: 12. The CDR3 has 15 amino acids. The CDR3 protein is CATSLAGGLGNEQFF. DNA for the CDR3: TGTGCCACTTCCCTAGCGGGGGGCCTGGGGAATGAGCAGTTCTTC.

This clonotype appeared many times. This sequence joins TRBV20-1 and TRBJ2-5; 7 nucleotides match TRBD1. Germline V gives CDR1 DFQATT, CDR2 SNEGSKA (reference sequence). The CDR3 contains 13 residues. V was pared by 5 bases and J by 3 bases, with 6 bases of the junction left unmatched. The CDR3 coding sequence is TGCAGTGCTTCAGACAGGGCGAAAGAGACCCAGTACTTC. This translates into CSASDRAKETQYF.

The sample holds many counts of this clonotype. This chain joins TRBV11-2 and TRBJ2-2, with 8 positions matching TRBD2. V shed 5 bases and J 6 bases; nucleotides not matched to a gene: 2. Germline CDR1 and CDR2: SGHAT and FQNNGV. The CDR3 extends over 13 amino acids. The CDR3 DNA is TGTGCCAGCAGCACGGGACTAGCCGGGGAGCTGTTTTTT. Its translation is CASSTGLAGELFF.

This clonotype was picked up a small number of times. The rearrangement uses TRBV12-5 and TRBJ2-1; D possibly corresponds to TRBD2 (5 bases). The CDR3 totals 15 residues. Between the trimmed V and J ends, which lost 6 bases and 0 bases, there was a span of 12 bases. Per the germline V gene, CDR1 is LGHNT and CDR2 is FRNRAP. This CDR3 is CASGKSGGSYNEQFF. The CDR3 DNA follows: TGTGCTAGTGGCAAAAGCGGAGGCTCCTACAATGAGCAGTTCTTC. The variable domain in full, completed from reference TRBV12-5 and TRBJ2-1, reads DARVTQTPRHKVTEMGQEVTMRCQPILGHNTVFWYRQTMMQGLELLAYFRNRAPLDDSGMPKDRFSAEMPDATLATLKIQPSEPRDSAVYFCASGKSGGSYNEQFFGPGTRLTVL.

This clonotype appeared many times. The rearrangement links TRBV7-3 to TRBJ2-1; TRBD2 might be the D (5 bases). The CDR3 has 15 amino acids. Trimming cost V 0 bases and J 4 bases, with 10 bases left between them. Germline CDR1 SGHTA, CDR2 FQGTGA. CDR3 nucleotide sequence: TGTGCCAGCAGCTTAACGCCCCGGGAATACAATGAGCAGTTCTTC. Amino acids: CASSLTPREYNEQFF.

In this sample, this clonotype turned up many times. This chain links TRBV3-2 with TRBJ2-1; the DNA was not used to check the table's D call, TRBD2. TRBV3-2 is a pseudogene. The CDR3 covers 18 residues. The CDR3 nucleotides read TGTGCCAGCAGCCCAGAAGGCAGCGGGAGGAACTCCTACAATGAGCAGTTCTTC. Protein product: CASSPEGSGRNSYNEQFF.

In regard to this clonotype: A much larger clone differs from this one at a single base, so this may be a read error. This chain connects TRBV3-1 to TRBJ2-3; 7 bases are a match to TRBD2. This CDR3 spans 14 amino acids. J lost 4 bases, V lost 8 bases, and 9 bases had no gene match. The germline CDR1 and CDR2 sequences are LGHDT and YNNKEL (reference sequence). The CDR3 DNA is TGTGCCAGCGGCCGAGCGGGGCCCGCAGATACGCAGTATTTT. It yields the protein CASGRAGPADTQYF.

This CDR3 is CASSQLVGEAFF. CDR3 coding DNA: TGTGCCAGCAGCCAATTAGTAGGTGAAGCTTTCTTT. V is TRBV3-1 and J is TRBJ1-1; no definite D call. Germline V gene sequence: CDR1 LGHDT, CDR2 YNNKEL (reference sequence). This CDR3 is 12 amino acids long. Trimming shortened V by 2 bases and J by 7 bases, and 8 bases separated the two germline ends.

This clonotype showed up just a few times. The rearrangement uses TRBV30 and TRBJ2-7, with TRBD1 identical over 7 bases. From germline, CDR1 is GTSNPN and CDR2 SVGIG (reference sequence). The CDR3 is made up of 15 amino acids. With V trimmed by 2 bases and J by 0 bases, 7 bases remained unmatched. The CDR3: CAWSITGEPSYEQYF. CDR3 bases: TGTGCCTGGAGTATTACAGGGGAACCCTCCTACGAGCAGTACTTC.

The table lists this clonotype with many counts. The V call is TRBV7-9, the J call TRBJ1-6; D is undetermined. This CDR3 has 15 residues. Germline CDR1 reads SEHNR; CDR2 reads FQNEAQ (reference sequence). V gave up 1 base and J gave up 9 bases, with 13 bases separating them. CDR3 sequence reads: CASSLGIAEGSPLHF. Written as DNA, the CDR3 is TGTGCCAGCAGCTTAGGCATCGCCGAGGGTTCACCCCTCCACTTT.

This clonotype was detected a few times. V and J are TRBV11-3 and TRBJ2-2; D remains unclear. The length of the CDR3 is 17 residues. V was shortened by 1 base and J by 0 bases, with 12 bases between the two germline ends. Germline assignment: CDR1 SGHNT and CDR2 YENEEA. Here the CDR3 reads CASSLAKHLTNTGELFF. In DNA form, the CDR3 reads TGTGCCAGCAGCTTAGCAAAACACCTAACGAACACCGGGGAGCTGTTTTTT.

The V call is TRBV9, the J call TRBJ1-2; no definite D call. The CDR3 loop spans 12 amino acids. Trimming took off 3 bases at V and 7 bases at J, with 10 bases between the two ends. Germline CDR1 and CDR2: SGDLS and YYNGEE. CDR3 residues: CASSEVGFGYTF. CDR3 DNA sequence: TGTGCCAGCAGCGAGGTGGGCTTTGGCTACACCTTC.

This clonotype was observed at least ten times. This CDR3 reads CASSSPGLAEETQYF. CDR3 nucleotides: TGTGCCAGCAGTTCCCCGGGACTAGCGGAAGAGACCCAGTACTTC. V usage is TRBV28 and J usage is TRBJ2-5, with 11 bases that match TRBD2. The CDR3 has 15 amino acids. Germline V gene sequence: CDR1 MDHEN, CDR2 SYDVKM. Losses at the gene ends were 4 bases for V and 3 bases for J; bases not matched to a gene: 4.